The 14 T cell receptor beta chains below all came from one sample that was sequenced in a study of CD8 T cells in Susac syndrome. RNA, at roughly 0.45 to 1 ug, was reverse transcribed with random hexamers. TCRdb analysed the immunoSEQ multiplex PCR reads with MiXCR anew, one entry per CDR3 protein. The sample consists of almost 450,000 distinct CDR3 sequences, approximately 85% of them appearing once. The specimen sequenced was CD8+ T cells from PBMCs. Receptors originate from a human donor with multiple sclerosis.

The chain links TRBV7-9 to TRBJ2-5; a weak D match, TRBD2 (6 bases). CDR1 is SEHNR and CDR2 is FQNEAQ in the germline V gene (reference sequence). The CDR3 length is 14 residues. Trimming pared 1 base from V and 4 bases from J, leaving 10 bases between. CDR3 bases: TGTGCCAGCAGCTTAGTTCTGGGAGGAGAGACCCAGTACTTC. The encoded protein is CASSLVLGGETQYF.

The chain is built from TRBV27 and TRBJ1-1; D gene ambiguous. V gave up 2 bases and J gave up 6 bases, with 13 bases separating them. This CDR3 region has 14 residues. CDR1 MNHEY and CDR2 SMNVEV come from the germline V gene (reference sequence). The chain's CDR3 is CASSLGGRLPEAFF. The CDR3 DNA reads TGTGCCAGCAGTTTAGGAGGTCGGTTACCTGAAGCTTTCTTT.

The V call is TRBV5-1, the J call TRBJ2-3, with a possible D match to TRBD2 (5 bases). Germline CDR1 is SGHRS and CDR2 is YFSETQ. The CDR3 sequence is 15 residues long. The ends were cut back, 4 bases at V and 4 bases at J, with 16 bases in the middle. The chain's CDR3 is CASSRERVGPDTQYF. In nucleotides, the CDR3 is TGCGCCAGCAGCCGGGAAAGGGTTGGACCAGATACGCAGTATTTT.

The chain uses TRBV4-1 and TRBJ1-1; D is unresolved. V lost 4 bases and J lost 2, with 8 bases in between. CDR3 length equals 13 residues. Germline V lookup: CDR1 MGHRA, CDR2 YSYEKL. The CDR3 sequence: CASSRTDNTEAFF. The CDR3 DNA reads TGCGCCAGCAGCCGGACTGACAACACTGAAGCTTTCTTT.

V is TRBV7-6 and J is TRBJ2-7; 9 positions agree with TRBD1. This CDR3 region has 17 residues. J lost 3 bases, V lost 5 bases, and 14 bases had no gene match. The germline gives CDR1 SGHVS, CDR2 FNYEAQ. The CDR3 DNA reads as TGTGCCAGCAGCCCCAGACCCGGACAGGGGAATGACTACGAGCAGTACTTC. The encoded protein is CASSPRPGQGNDYEQYF.

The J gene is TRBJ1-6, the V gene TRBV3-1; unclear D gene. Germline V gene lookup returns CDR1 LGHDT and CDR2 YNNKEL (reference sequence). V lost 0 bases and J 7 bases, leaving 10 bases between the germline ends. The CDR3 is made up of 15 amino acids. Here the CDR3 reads CASSQDRQHNSPLHF. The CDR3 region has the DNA TGTGCCAGCAGCCAAGATCGGCAGCACAATTCACCCCTCCACTTT. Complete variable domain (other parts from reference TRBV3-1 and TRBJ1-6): DTAVSQTPKYLVTQMGNDKSIKCEQNLGHDTMYWYKQDSKKFLKIMFSYNNKELIINETVPNRFSPKSPDKAHLNLHINSLELGDSAVYFCASSQDRQHNSPLHFGNGTRLTVT.

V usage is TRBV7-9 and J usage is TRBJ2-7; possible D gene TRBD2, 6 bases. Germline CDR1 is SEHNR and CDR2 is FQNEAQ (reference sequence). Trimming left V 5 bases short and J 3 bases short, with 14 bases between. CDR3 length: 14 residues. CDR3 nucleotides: TGTGCCAGCAGCGAAAAGGAGGGGTTCTACGAGCAGTACTTC. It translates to CASSEKEGFYEQYF. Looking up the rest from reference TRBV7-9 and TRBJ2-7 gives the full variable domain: DTGVSQNPRHKITKRGQNVTFRCDPISEHNRLYWYRQTLGQGPEFLTYFQNEAQLEKSRLLSDRFSAERPKGSFSTLEIQRTEQGDSAMYLCASSEKEGFYEQYFGPGTRLTVT.

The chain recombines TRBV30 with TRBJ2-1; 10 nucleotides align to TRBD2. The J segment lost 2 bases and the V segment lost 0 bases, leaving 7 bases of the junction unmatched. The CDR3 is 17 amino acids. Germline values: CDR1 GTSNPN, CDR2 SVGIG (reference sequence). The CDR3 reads CAWSVASSGRPYNEQFF. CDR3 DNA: TGTGCCTGGAGTGTAGCGTCTAGCGGGAGACCCTACAATGAGCAGTTCTTC. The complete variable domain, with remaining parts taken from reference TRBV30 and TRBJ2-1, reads SQTIHQWPATLVQPVGSPLSLECTVEGTSNPNLYWYRQAAGRGLQLLFYSVGIGQISSEVPQNLSASRPQDRQFILSSKKLLLSDSGFYLCAWSVASSGRPYNEQFFGPGTRLTVL.

The CDR3 loop reads CASSDTGGGTEAFF. Written as DNA, the CDR3 is TGTGCCAGCAGTGATACAGGTGGGGGCACTGAAGCTTTCTTT. The rearrangement links TRBV6-1 to TRBJ1-1, with TRBD1 as a possible D gene (5 bases). The CDR3 is 14 amino acids. V lost 3 bases and J 4 bases, leaving 12 bases between the germline ends. Germline values: CDR1 MNHNS, CDR2 SASEGT.

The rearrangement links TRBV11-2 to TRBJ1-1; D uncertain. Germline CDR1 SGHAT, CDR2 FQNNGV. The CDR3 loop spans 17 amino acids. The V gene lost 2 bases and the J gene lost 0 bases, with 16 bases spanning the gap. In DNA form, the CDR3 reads TGTGCCAGCAGCTTATTGGGAGCCTCTTCGATGAACACTGAAGCTTTCTTT. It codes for CASSLLGASSMNTEAFF. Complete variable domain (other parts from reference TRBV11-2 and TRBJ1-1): EAGVAQSPRYKIIEKRQSVAFWCNPISGHATLYWYQQILGQGPKLLIQFQNNGVVDDSQLPKDRFSAERLKGVDSTLKIQPAKLEDSAVYLCASSLLGASSMNTEAFFGQGTRLTVV.

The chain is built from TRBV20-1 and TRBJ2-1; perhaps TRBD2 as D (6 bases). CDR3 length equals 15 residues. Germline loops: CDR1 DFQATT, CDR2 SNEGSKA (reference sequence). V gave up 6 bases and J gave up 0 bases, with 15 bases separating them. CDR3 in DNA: TGCAGTGCGTCCCCGTCGGGAGCCTCCTACAATGAGCAGTTCTTC. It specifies CSASPSGASYNEQFF.

CDR3 residues: CASSLSGGRSYNEQFF. CDR3 nucleotides: TGTGCCAGCAGCTTATCAGGCGGGAGGTCTTACAATGAGCAGTTCTTC. This chain connects TRBV7-9 to TRBJ2-1; 8 positions agree with TRBD2. Germline V gene lookup returns CDR1 SEHNR and CDR2 FQNEAQ (reference sequence). The V and J ends lost 2 bases and 4 bases, in that order; junction bases with no gene match: 7. The CDR3 totals 16 residues.

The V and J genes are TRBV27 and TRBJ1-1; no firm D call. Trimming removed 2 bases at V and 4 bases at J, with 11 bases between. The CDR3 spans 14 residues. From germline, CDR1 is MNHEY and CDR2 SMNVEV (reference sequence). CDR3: CASSLSTGVTEAFF. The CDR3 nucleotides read TGTGCCAGCAGTTTAAGTACGGGCGTCACTGAAGCTTTCTTT.

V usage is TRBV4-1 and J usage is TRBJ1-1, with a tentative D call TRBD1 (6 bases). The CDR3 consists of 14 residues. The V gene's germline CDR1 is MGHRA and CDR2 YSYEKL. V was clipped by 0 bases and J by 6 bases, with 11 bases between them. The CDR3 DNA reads TGCGCCAGCAGCCAAGAGGAGGGGGTCTCTGAAGCTTTCTTT. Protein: CASSQEEGVSEAFF.